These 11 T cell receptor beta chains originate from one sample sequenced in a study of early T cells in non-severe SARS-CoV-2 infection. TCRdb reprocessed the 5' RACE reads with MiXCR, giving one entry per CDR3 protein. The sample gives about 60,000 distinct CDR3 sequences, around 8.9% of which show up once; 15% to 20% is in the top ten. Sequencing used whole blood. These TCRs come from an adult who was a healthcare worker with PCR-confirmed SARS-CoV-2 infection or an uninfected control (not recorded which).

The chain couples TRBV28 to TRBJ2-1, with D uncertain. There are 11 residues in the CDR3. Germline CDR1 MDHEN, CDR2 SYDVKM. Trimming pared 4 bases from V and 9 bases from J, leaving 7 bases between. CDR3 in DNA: TGTGCCAGCAGTTCGACCTCTGAGCAGTTCTTC. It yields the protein CASSSTSEQFF.

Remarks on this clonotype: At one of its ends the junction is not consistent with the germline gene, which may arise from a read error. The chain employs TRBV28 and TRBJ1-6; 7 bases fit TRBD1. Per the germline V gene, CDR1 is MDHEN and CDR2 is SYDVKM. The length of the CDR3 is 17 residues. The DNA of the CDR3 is TGTGCCAGCAGTCGGGACAGCCTTGCCGTAAATAATTCACCCCTCCATTTT. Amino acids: CASSRDSLAVNNSPLHF.

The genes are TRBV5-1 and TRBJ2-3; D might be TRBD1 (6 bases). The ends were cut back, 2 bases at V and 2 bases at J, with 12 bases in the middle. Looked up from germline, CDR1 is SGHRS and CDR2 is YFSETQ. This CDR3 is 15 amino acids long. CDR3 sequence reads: CASSLDRTTTDTQYF. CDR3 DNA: TGCGCCAGCAGCTTAGACAGGACCACCACAGATACGCAGTATTTT.

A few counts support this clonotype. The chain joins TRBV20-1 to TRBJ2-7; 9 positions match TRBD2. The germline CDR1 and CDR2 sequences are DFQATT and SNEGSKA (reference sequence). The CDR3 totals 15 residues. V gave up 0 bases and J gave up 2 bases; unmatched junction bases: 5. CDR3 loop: CSARERASGAYEQYF. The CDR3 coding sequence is TGCAGTGCTAGAGAAAGGGCTAGCGGGGCCTACGAGCAGTACTTC.

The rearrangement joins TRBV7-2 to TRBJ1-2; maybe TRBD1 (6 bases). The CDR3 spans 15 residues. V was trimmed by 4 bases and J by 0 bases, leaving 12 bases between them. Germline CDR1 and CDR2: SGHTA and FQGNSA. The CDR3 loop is CASSSGQIANYGYTF. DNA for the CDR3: TGTGCCAGCAGCTCCGGACAGATCGCTAACTATGGCTACACCTTC.

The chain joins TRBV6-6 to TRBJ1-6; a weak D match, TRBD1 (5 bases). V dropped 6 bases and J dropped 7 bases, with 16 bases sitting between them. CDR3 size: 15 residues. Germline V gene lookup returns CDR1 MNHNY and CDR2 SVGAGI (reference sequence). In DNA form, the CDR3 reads TGTGCCAGCAGAAAGGAGGGGCTCACGAATTCACCCCTCCACTTT. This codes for CASRKEGLTNSPLHF.

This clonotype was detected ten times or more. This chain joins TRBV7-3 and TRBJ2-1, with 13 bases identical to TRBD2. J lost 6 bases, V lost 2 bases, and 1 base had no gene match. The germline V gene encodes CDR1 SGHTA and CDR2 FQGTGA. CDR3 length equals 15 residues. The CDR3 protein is CASSLGLAGVNEQFF. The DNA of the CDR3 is TGTGCCAGCAGCTTAGGACTAGCGGGAGTCAATGAGCAGTTCTTC.

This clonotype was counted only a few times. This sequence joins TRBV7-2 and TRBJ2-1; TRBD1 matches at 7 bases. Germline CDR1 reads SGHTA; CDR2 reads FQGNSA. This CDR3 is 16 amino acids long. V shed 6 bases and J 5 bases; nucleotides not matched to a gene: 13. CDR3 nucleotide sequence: TGTGCCAGCAGAGGGGTGGGGGACAGAAAAGACAATGAGCAGTTCTTC. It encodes CASRGVGDRKDNEQFF.

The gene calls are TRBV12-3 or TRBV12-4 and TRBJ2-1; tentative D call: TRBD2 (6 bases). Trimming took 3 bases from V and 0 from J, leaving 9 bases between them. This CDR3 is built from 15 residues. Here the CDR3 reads CASSFYGSSYNEQFF. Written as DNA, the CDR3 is TGTGCCAGCAGTTTTTACGGGAGCTCCTACAATGAGCAGTTCTTC.

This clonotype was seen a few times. The CDR3 is CASSFQGAPGEQFF. CDR3 DNA: TGTGCCAGCAGCTTTCAGGGGGCACCGGGTGAGCAGTTCTTC. V is TRBV5-4 and J is TRBJ2-1; 8 bases are a match to TRBD1. Germline V lookup: CDR1 SGHNT, CDR2 YYREEE (reference sequence). There are 14 residues in the CDR3. Trimming removed 2 bases from V and 9 bases from J; junction bases left unmatched: 7.

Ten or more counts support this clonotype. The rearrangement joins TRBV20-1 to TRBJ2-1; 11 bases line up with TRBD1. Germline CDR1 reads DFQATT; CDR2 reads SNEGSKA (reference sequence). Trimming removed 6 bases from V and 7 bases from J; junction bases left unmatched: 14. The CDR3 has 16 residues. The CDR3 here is CSAEEGDRDRGNEQFF. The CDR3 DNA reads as TGCAGTGCCGAGGAGGGAGATCGGGACAGGGGGAATGAGCAGTTCTTC.